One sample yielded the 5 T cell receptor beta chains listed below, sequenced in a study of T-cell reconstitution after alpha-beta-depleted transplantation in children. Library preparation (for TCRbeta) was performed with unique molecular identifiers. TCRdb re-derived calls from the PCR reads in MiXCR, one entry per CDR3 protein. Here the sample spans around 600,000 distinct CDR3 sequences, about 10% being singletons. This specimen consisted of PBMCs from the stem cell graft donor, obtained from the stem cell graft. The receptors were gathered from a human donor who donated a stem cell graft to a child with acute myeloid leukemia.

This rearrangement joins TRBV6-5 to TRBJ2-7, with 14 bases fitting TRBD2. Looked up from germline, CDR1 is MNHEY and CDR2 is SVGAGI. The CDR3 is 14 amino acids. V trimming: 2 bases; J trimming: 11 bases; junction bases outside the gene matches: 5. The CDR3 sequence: CASSYLPGLAGEYF. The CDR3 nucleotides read TGTGCCAGCAGTTACCTTCCGGGACTAGCGGGAGAGTACTTC.

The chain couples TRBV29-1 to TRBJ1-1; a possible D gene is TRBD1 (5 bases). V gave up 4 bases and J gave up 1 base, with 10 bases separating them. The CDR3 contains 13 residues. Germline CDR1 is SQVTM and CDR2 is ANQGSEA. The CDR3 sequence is CSVARGTNTEAFF. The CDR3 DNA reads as TGCAGCGTTGCGAGGGGAACGAACACTGAAGCTTTCTTT.

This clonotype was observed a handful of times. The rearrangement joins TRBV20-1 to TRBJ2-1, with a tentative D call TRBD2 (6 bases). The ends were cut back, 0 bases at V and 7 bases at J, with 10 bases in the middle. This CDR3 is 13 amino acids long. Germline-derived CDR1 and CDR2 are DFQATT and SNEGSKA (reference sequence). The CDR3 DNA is TGCAGTGCTAGAGATCCGGCGGGGAATGAGCAGTTCTTC. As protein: CSARDPAGNEQFF.

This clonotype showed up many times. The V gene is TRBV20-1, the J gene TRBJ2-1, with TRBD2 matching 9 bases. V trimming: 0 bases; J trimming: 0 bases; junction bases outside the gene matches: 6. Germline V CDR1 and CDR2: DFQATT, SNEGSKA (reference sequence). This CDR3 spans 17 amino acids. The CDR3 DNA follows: TGCAGTGCTAGAGATCTTCTTAGCGGGAGCTCCTACAATGAGCAGTTCTTC. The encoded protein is CSARDLLSGSSYNEQFF.

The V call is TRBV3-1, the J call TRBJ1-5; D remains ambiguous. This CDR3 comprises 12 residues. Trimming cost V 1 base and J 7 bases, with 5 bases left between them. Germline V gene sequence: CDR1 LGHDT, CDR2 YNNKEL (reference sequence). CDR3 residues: CASSQASQPQHF. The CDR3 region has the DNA TGTGCCAGCAGCCAAGCTTCACAGCCCCAGCATTTT.